The 18 T cell receptor beta chains below come from one sample, sequenced in a study of tumor-infiltrating lymphocytes in primary liver carcinoma. Total RNA amounting to around 530 ng was the source from which TCR beta cDNA was made with a constant-region primer. Generation of the TCR beta libraries relied on three nested multiplex PCR rounds using slightly modified ARM-PCR. For 10 cycles apiece, the opening two PCR rounds ran with TRBV1-TRBV30 forward primers and a C-beta reverse primer. TCRdb reanalysed the multiplex PCR reads using MiXCR and keeps one entry per CDR3 protein. The table has roughly 120,000 distinct CDR3 sequences, roughly three fifths seen once. From 20-30 mg of unsorted bulk tissue, DNA and RNA were co-extracted together. The sample comprised liver tumor tissue from sampling region 1. The subset: tumor region T1, superior pole. These receptors were collected from a woman in her sixties with primary liver carcinoma and hepatitis B virus infection.

This clonotype was observed a single time. Being one base from a much bigger clone, this may be a read error. In DNA form, the CDR3 reads TGTGCCAGCAGTTCTCTAGCGGGAGGGTCTAGCTCCTACAATGAGCAGCTCTTC. Amino acid sequence: CASSSLAGGSSSYNEQLF. The J gene is TRBJ2-1, the V gene TRBV12-3 or TRBV12-4, with 12 nucleotides matching TRBD2. CDR3 length: 18 residues.

CDR3 loop: CASSLWGVTDTQYF. Here the CDR3 DNA reads TGTGCCAGCAGTTTATGGGGGGTCACAGATACGCAGTATTTT. V and J are TRBV28 and TRBJ2-3; the D call may be TRBD1 or TRBD2 (5 bases each). V lost 0 bases to trimming and J lost 2 bases, with 6 bases between them. The CDR3 covers 14 residues. Germline loops: CDR1 MDHEN, CDR2 SYDVKM. The full variable domain, with the rest looked up from reference TRBV28 and TRBJ2-3, is DVKVTQSSRYLVKRTGEKVFLECVQDMDHENMFWYRQDPGLGLRLIYFSYDVKMKEKGDIPEGYSVSREKKERFSLILESASTNQTSMYLCASSLWGVTDTQYFGPGTRLTVL.

Notes on this clonotype: This CDR3 fails to terminate in the conserved phenylalanine or tryptophan, so it likely reflects a read error. The chain has TRBV7-8 and TRBJ2-4; 9 bases line up with TRBD2. The germline V gene encodes CDR1 SGHVS and CDR2 FQNEAQ. This CDR3 is built from 16 residues. J gave up 7 bases and V 6 bases, and 13 bases lay outside the gene matches. CDR3 region: CASSLLGGRAENIQYV. CDR3 nucleotide sequence: TGTGCCAGCAGTTTATTGGGCGGGAGGGCCGAGAACATTCAGTACGTC.

Sample share makes this clonotype medium-sized. Written as DNA, the CDR3 is TGTGCCAGCAGTTTAGTACAGGGTGGGGGCAATGAGCAGTTCTTC. It codes for CASSLVQGGGNEQFF. This sequence joins TRBV12-3 or TRBV12-4 and TRBJ2-1; the D gene is possibly TRBD1 (6 bases). CDR3 length: 15 residues. The V end lost 1 base, the J end lost 6 bases, and 13 bases lay between the germline ends.

Turning to this clonotype: Possible read error: a much larger clone is one base away. The chain joins TRBV4-2 to TRBJ2-1; TRBD2 might be the D (6 bases). This CDR3 spans 15 amino acids. CDR1 and CDR2 (germline): LGHNA, YNFKEQ. DNA for the CDR3: TGTGCCAGCAGCCAAGGGGGGGTTTCCTACTATGAGCAGTTCTTC. It translates to CASSQGGVSYYEQFF.

In the case of this clonotype: One junction end does not reproduce the germline sequence, and a read error may be involved. The chain employs TRBV12-3 or TRBV12-4 and TRBJ2-1; no clear D gene. The CDR3 is 13 amino acids. The CDR3 spells CASSSDKYNEQSF. The CDR3 DNA reads TGTGCCAGCAGCTCCGACAAGTACAATGAGCAATCCTTC.

Concerning this clonotype: A junction end diverges from the germline sequence, so it may reflect a read error. The chain employs TRBV11-2 and TRBJ2-7, with TRBD2 matching 13 bases. This CDR3 is 17 amino acids long. Germline values: CDR1 SGHAT, CDR2 FQNNGV. Here the CDR3 reads CANSSRTSGSVSYQQYF. The CDR3 DNA follows: TGTGCCAACAGCTCCAGGACTAGCGGGAGTGTATCCTACCAGCAGTACTTC.

A note on this clonotype: An end of the junction differs from the germline gene, which may be a read error. V and J are TRBV10-1 and TRBJ1-1, with TRBD1 matching over 8 bases. The CDR3 length is 15 residues. The germline V gene has CDR1 WNHNN and CDR2 SYGVQD (reference sequence). The CDR3 sequence is CASSERQGMNAEAIF. The CDR3 DNA reads as TGCGCCAGCAGTGAGCGACAGGGGATGAACGCTGAAGCTATCTTT.

In the case of this clonotype: Being one base from a much bigger clone, this may be a read error. J is TRBJ2-7 and V is TRBV29-1; D is perhaps TRBD1 or TRBD2 (5 bases each). The CDR3 extends over 12 amino acids. Germline V CDR1 and CDR2: SQVTM, ANQGSEA. The CDR3 here is CSVGKGLGEQCF. The CDR3 nucleotides are TGCAGCGTTGGAAAAGGTCTGGGGGAGCAGTGCTTC.

This clonotype was counted only a few times. CDR3: CASSLERRLRTGELFF. The CDR3 bases are TGTGCCAGCAGCTTAGAAAGGAGACTGCGGACCGGGGAGCTGTTTTTT. The chain uses TRBV11-2 and TRBJ2-2; unclear D gene. The CDR3 is 16 amino acids. Germline CDR1 reads SGHAT; CDR2 reads FQNNGV. V dropped 0 bases and J dropped 5 bases, with 13 bases sitting between them.

This clonotype was detected a few times. This could be a read error, since a much larger clone is one nucleotide away. The chain employs TRBV29-1 and TRBJ2-1, with a tentative D call TRBD2 (7 bases). Germline V CDR1 and CDR2: SQVTM, ANQGSEA. CDR3 length equals 14 residues. DNA for the CDR3: TGCGGCGTTTCACCTTCCGGGGGGCGGAATGAGCAGTTCTTC. It specifies CGVSPSGGRNEQFF.

With respect to this clonotype: Since a much larger clone is just one base distant, this may be a read error. This chain uses TRBV12-3 or TRBV12-4 with TRBJ1-2, with 7 bases identical to TRBD1. The CDR3 loop spans 16 amino acids. In nucleotides, the CDR3 is TGTGCCAACAGTGCTCCAACAGGGGCCCTGGGCTATGGCTACACCTTC. It encodes CANSAPTGALGYGYTF.

The chain carries TRBV28 and TRBJ2-5; 9 bases match TRBD2. Germline assignment: CDR1 MDHEN and CDR2 SYDVKM. The CDR3 spans 15 residues. V was pared by 5 bases and J by 1 base, with 5 bases of the junction left unmatched. The CDR3 sequence is CASSGAGGVQETQYF. The CDR3 nucleotides are TGTGCCAGCAGTGGGGCGGGGGGGGTCCAAGAGACCCAGTACTTC. Supplemented by reference TRBV28 and TRBJ2-5, the full variable domain reads DVKVTQSSRYLVKRTGEKVFLECVQDMDHENMFWYRQDPGLGLRLIYFSYDVKMKEKGDIPEGYSVSREKKERFSLILESASTNQTSMYLCASSGAGGVQETQYFGPGTRLLVL.

This clonotype was observed many times. The chain employs TRBV4-2 and TRBJ1-2, with no clear D. From germline, CDR1 is LGHNA and CDR2 YNFKEQ. V lost 1 base, J lost 2 bases, and 8 bases lay in between. This CDR3 is 14 amino acids long. CDR3 sequence (DNA): TGTGCCAGCAGCCAAGGGGTAGGCAACTATGGCTACACCTTC. Amino acids: CASSQGVGNYGYTF.

In regard to this clonotype: Since a much larger clone is just one base distant, this may be a read error. The chain combines TRBV12-3 or TRBV12-4 with TRBJ2-5; weak D call: TRBD2 (6 bases). V lost 3 bases, J lost 5 bases, and 19 bases lay in between. This CDR3 contains 16 residues. This CDR3 reads CASSFRLVGEGETQYF. The CDR3 region has the DNA TGTGCCAGCAGTTTCCGACTAGTGGGAGAAGGGGAGACCCAGTACTTC.

This clonotype came up once. This may be a read error, as it is one base from a much larger clone. The chain uses TRBV7-9 and TRBJ2-5; perhaps TRBD2 as D (5 bases). CDR3 length equals 14 residues. Germline values: CDR1 SEHNR, CDR2 FQNEAQ (reference sequence). Trimming left V 0 bases short and J 9 bases short, with 14 bases between. The CDR3 DNA sequence: TGTGCCAGCAGCTTAGCGGGCATGGAGGAGTCCCAGTACTTC. Its translation is CASSLAGMEESQYF.

In regard to this clonotype: The CDR3 does not close with the conserved phenylalanine or tryptophan, likely indicating a read error. The gene calls are TRBV6-1 and TRBJ1-5; D unclear. This CDR3 spans 19 amino acids. The germline V gene encodes CDR1 MNHNS and CDR2 SASEGT. As DNA, the CDR3 is TGTGTCAGCATGGAACTGGGGAGTCGGTATGGTTATAGCAATCAGCCCCAGCATTTA. This translates into CVSMELGSRYGYSNQPQHL.

There are many counts of this clonotype. The V gene is TRBV5-5, the J gene TRBJ2-5, with D perhaps matching TRBD1 or TRBD2 (5 bases each). CDR1 SGHKS and CDR2 YYEKEE come from the germline V gene (reference sequence). V was shortened by 4 bases and J by 0 bases, with 16 bases between the two germline ends. This CDR3 region has 16 residues. This chain's CDR3 is CASSPPAGSYQETQYF. DNA for the CDR3: TGTGCCAGCAGCCCACCGGCAGGGAGCTACCAAGAGACCCAGTACTTC.